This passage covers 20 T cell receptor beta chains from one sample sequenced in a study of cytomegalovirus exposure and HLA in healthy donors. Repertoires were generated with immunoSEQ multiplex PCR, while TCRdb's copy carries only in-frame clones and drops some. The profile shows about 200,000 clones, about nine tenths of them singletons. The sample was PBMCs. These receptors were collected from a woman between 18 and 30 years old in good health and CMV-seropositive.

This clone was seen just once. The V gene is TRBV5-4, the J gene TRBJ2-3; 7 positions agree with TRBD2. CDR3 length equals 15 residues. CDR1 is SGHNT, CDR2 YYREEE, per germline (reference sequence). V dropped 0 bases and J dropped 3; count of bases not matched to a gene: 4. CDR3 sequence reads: CASSLEIGRTDTQYF. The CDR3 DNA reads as TGTGCCAGCAGCTTGGAGATCGGGAGGACAGATACGCAGTATTTT.

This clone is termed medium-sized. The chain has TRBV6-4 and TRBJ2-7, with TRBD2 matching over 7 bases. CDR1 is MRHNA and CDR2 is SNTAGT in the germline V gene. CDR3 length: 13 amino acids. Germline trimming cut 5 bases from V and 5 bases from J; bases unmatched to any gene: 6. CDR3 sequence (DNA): TGTGCCAGCAGTCAATCCGGGACTAACGAGCAGTACTTC. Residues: CASSQSGTNEQYF.

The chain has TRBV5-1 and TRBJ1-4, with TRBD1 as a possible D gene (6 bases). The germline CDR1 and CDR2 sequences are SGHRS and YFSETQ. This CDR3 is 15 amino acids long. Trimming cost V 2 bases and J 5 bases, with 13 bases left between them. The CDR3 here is CASSFGGLGNEKLFF. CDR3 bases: TGCGCCAGCAGCTTTGGGGGCCTAGGGAATGAAAAACTGTTTTTT.

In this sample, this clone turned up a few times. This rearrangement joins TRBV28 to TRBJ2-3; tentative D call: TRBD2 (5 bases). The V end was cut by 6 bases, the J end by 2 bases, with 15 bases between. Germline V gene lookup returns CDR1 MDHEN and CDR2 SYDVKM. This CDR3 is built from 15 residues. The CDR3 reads CASSPPDSHTDTQYF. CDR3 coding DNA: TGTGCCAGCAGCCCTCCGGACTCCCACACAGATACGCAGTATTTT.

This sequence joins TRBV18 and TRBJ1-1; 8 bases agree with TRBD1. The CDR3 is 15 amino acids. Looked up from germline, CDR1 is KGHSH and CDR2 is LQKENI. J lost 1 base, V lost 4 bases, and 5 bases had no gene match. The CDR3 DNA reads TGTGCCAGCTCACGGGACAGGAAGGAGAACACTGAAGCTTTCTTT. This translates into CASSRDRKENTEAFF.

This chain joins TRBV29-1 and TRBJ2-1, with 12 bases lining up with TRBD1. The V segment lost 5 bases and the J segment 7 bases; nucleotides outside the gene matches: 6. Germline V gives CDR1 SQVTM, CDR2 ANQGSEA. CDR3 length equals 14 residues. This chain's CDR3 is CSVRGQGAINEQFF. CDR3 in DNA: TGCAGCGTTAGGGGACAGGGGGCTATTAATGAGCAGTTCTTC.

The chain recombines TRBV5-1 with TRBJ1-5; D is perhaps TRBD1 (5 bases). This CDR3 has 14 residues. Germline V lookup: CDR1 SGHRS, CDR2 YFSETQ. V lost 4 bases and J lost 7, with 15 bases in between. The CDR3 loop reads CASSTGGDQQPQHF. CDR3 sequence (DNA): TGCGCCAGCAGCACGGGAGGGGATCAACAGCCCCAGCATTTT. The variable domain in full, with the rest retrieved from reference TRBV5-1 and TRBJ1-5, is KAGVTQTPRYLIKTRGQQVTLSCSPISGHRSVSWYQQTPGQGLQFLFEYFSETQRNKGNFPGRFSGRQFSNSRSEMNVSTLELGDSALYLCASSTGGDQQPQHFGDGTRLSIL.

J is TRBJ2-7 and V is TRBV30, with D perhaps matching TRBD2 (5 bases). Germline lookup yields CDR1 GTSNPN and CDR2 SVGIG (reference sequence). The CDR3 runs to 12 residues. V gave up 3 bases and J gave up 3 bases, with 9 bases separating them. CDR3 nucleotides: TGTGCCTGGAGCGAGGGAGACTACGAGCAGTACTTC. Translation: CAWSEGDYEQYF. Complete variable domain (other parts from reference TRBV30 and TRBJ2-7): SQTIHQWPATLVQPVGSPLSLECTVEGTSNPNLYWYRQAAGRGLQLLFYSVGIGQISSEVPQNLSASRPQDRQFILSSKKLLLSDSGFYLCAWSEGDYEQYFGPGTRLTVT.

The CDR3 spells CASSSRTGNIGFHEQYF. DNA of the CDR3: TGTGCCAGCAGCTCCAGGACAGGTAATATCGGATTTCACGAGCAGTACTTC. The chain links TRBV7-8 to TRBJ2-7, with 7 bases that match TRBD1. The CDR3 sequence is 17 residues long. Germline V gene data show CDR1 as SGHVS and CDR2 as FQNEAQ. The ends lost 4 bases at V and 5 bases at J; junction bases unmatched: 17.

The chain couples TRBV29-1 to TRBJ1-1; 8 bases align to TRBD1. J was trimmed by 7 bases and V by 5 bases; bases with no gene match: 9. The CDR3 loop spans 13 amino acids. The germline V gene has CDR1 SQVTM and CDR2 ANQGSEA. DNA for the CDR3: TGCAGCGTTCAGAGACAGGGGATTAATGAAGCTTTCTTT. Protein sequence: CSVQRQGINEAFF.

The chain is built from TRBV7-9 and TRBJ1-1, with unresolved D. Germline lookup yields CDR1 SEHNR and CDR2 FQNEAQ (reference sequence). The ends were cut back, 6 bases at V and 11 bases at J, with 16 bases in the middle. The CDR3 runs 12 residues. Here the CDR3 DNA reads TGTGCCAGCAGTCGCGACTATCCGGGGGCTTTCTTT. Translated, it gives CASSRDYPGAFF.

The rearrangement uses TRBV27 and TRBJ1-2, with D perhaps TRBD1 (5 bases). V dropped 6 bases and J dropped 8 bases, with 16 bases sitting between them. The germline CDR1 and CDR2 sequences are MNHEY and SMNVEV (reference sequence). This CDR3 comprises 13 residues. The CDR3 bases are TGTGCCAGCAGCCTTTATGCGGGGCCCGGCTACACCTTC. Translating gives CASSLYAGPGYTF.

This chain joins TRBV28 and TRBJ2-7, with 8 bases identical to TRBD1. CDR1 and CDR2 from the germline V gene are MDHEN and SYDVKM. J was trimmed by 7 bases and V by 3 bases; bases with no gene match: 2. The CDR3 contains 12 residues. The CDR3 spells CASSLGQAEQYF. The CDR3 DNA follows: TGTGCCAGCAGTTTGGGACAGGCGGAGCAGTACTTC.

CDR3 DNA: TGCGCCAGCAGGTCACAGGGGGCGCGGTACGAGCAGTACTTC. The encoded protein is CASRSQGARYEQYF. V usage is TRBV10-2 and J usage is TRBJ2-7; the match to TRBD1 covers 9 bases. There are 14 residues in the CDR3. In germline, CDR1 is WSHSY, CDR2 SAAADI. The trim removed 6 bases at V and 4 bases at J, leaving 7 bases unmatched.

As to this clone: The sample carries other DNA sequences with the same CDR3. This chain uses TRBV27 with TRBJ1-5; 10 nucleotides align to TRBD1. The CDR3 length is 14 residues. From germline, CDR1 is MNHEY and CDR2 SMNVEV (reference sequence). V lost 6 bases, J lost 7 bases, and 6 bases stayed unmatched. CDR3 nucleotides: TGTGCCAGCAGCCCCGGACAGGGGGGGCAGCCCCAGCATTTT. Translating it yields CASSPGQGGQPQHF.

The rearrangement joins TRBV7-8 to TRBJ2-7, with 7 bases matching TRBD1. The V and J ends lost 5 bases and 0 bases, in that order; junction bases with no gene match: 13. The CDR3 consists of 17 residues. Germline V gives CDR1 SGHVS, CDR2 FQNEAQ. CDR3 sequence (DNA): TGTGCCAGCAGCCCGCTAACCGGGACAGCCGTCTCCTACGAGCAGTACTTC. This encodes CASSPLTGTAVSYEQYF.

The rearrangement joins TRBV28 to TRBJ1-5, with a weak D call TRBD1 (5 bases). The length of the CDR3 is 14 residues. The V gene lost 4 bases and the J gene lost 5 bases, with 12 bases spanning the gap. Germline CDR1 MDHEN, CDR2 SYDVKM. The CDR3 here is CASSWGRVDQPQHF. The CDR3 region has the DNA TGTGCCAGCAGTTGGGGCAGGGTCGATCAGCCCCAGCATTTT.

CDR3 region: CASSSPGSGSSYEQYF. The CDR3 DNA reads TGTGCCAGCAGTTCCCCGGGTAGCGGGAGCTCCTACGAGCAGTACTTC. V usage is TRBV28 and J usage is TRBJ2-7; 9 bases match TRBD2. Germline V CDR1 and CDR2: MDHEN, SYDVKM. After removal of 4 bases from V and 0 bases from J, the junction contained 7 bases not matched to a gene. This CDR3 is 16 amino acids long.

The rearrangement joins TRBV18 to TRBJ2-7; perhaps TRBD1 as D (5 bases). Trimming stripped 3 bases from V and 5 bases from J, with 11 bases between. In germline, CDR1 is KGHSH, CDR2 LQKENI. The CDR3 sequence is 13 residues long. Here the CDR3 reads CASSPARVHEQYF. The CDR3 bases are TGTGCCAGCTCACCTGCCAGGGTTCACGAGCAGTACTTC.

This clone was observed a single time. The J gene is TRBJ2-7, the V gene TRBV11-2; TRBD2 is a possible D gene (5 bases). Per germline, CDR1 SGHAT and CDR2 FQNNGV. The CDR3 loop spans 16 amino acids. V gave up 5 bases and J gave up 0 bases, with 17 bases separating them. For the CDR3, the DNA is TGTGCCAGCAGCCCCCGGGGTAGCGTATACTCCTACGAGCAGTACTTC. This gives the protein CASSPRGSVYSYEQYF.